Shown below are 22 T cell receptor beta chains from a single sample sequenced in a study of beta chain features in type 1 diabetes. Reverse transcription of all isolated RNA meant that expressed TCRB transcripts were sequenced. Only in-frame clones appear in the TCRdb table, and some are missing; sequencing was by immunoSEQ multiplex PCR. This sample carries about 320,000 clones, approximately 15% of them seen once, and the ten largest clones take 6.7%. The sample consisted of central memory CD4+ T cells from blood. Receptor source: a man aged 25 to 40 in good health.

This clone came up a few times. A much larger clonotype is one base distant, so this may be a read error. J is TRBJ2-3 and V is TRBV27, with 9 bases identical to TRBD2. The germline V gene has CDR1 MNHEY and CDR2 SMNVEV (reference sequence). J was trimmed by 1 base and V by 3 bases; bases with no gene match: 2. The CDR3 runs 15 residues. The CDR3 DNA follows: TGTGCCAGCAGTTTTCGCGGGGGGGGCACAGATACGCAGTATTTT. As protein: CASSFRGGGTDTQYF.

V is TRBV5-1 and J is TRBJ2-1, with 11 bases identical to TRBD2. V trimming: 2 bases; J trimming: 3 bases; junction bases outside the gene matches: 10. This CDR3 has 18 amino acids. Looked up from germline, CDR1 is SGHRS and CDR2 is YFSETQ. Here the CDR3 reads CASSLGDPGLAVYNEQFF. CDR3 nucleotide sequence: TGCGCCAGCAGCTTAGGGGACCCGGGACTAGCGGTCTACAATGAGCAGTTCTTC. Drawing the rest from reference TRBV5-1 and TRBJ2-1, the complete variable domain is KAGVTQTPRYLIKTRGQQVTLSCSPISGHRSVSWYQQTPGQGLQFLFEYFSETQRNKGNFPGRFSGRQFSNSRSEMNVSTLELGDSALYLCASSLGDPGLAVYNEQFFGPGTRLTVL.

This clone was seen a few times. The gene calls are TRBV5-6 and TRBJ1-1; 8 positions agree with TRBD1. The V and J ends lost 6 bases and 4 bases, in that order; junction bases with no gene match: 11. The germline gives CDR1 SGHDT, CDR2 YYEEEE. The CDR3 spans 15 residues. CDR3 residues: CASTTGRTGLTEAFF. The CDR3 nucleotides are TGTGCCAGCACCACCGGCCGGACAGGGCTCACTGAAGCTTTCTTT.

This chain joins TRBV5-1 and TRBJ1-2, with D possibly TRBD1 on 5 matching bases. Germline-derived CDR1 and CDR2 are SGHRS and YFSETQ. V was pared by 1 base and J by 3 bases, with 19 bases between. This CDR3 comprises 17 residues. The CDR3: CASSLNLGVGAHYGYTF. The DNA of the CDR3 is TGCGCCAGCAGCTTGAATCTTGGGGTCGGGGCGCACTATGGCTACACCTTC.

The chain couples TRBV7-2 to TRBJ1-4, with TRBD1 matching 8 bases. This CDR3 has 15 residues. Germline values: CDR1 SGHTA, CDR2 FQGNSA. Trimming took 4 bases from V and 7 from J; bases not matched to a gene: 8. CDR3 DNA sequence: TGTGCCAGCAGCTCCTTGGGACAGGTTTCTGAAAAACTGTTTTTT. This translates into CASSSLGQVSEKLFF. Full variable domain (missing parts from reference TRBV7-2 and TRBJ1-4): GAGVSQSPSNKVTEKGKDVELRCDPISGHTALYWYRQSLGQGLEFLIYFQGNSAPDKSGLPSDRFSAERTGGSVSTLTIQRTQQEDSAVYLCASSSLGQVSEKLFFGSGTQLSVL.

The chain has TRBV9 and TRBJ2-1, with TRBD2 identical over 11 bases. Germline V gives CDR1 SGDLS, CDR2 YYNGEE. The CDR3 is 16 amino acids. V was clipped by 3 bases and J by 0 bases; unmatched bases: 2. The CDR3 DNA follows: TGTGCCAGCAGCGAGACTAGCGGGATCTCCTACAATGAGCAGTTCTTC. As protein: CASSETSGISYNEQFF. Full variable domain (outside the CDR3, taken from reference TRBV9 and TRBJ2-1): DSGVTQTPKHLITATGQRVTLRCSPRSGDLSVYWYQQSLDQGLQFLIQYYNGEERAKGNILERFSAQQFPDLHSELNLSSLELGDSALYFCASSETSGISYNEQFFGPGTRLTVL.

This clone occurred a few times. The rearrangement uses TRBV4-1 and TRBJ2-3, with D perhaps matching TRBD1 (6 bases). V was pared by 5 bases and J by 1 base, with 13 bases between. The CDR3 runs to 15 residues. CDR1 and CDR2 (germline): MGHRA, YSYEKL. The CDR3 nucleotides read TGCGCCAGCAGCGACCCCCGACAGGGCACAGATACGCAGTATTTT. Translated, it gives CASSDPRQGTDTQYF.

This clone was recorded a few times. CDR3 nucleotides: TGTGCCAGTAGTATAGAGGGGGTCGGGGGATCAGCCACCGAAGCTTTCTTT. Protein: CASSIEGVGGSATEAFF. This sequence joins TRBV19 and TRBJ1-1; D possibly corresponds to TRBD1 (5 bases). V was cut by 0 bases and J by 8 bases, with 22 bases left in between. The CDR3 is made up of 17 amino acids. Germline CDR1 is LNHDA and CDR2 is SQIVND (reference sequence).

J is TRBJ2-1 and V is TRBV18; D may match TRBD1 or TRBD2 (9 bases each). CDR1 is KGHSH and CDR2 is LQKENI in the germline V gene. Trimming shortened V by 9 bases and J by 12 bases, and 30 bases separated the two germline ends. CDR3 length: 16 amino acids. The CDR3: CASNRGRREGRGRQFF. The CDR3 nucleotides are TGTGCCAGTAACAGGGGGCGGCGGGAGGGCCGTGGGAGGCAGTTCTTC. Full variable domain (rest looked up from reference TRBV18 and TRBJ2-1): NAGVMQNPRHLVRRRGQEARLRCSPMKGHSHVYWYRQLPEEGLKFMVYLQKENIIDESGMPKERFSAEFPKEGPSILRIQQVVRGDSAAYFCASNRGRREGRGRQFFGPGTRLTVL.

This clone came up a few times. V usage is TRBV7-9 and J usage is TRBJ1-2; D call uncertain. The CDR3 sequence is 13 residues long. CDR1 is SEHNR, CDR2 FQNEAQ, per germline (reference sequence). Trimming removed 5 bases from V and 0 bases from J, with 7 bases in between. The CDR3 nucleotides read TGTGCCAGCAGCAAGTCACCTAACTATGGCTACACCTTC. It yields the protein CASSKSPNYGYTF.

Here the CDR3 reads CASSLGRQGSGPDTQYF. As DNA, the CDR3 is TGCGCCAGCAGCTTGGGCCGGCAGGGTTCGGGCCCAGATACGCAGTATTTT. The chain joins TRBV5-1 to TRBJ2-3; the D gene is possibly TRBD1 (5 bases). The V end lost 0 bases, the J end lost 4 bases, and 18 bases lay between the germline ends. The germline CDR1 and CDR2 sequences are SGHRS and YFSETQ. The CDR3 spans 17 residues. Full variable domain (remainder filled in from reference TRBV5-1 and TRBJ2-3): KAGVTQTPRYLIKTRGQQVTLSCSPISGHRSVSWYQQTPGQGLQFLFEYFSETQRNKGNFPGRFSGRQFSNSRSEMNVSTLELGDSALYLCASSLGRQGSGPDTQYFGPGTRLTVL.

The V and J genes are TRBV7-2 and TRBJ1-2, with D perhaps matching TRBD1 (6 bases). This CDR3 region has 11 residues. CDR1 and CDR2 from the germline V gene are SGHTA and FQGNSA. Trimming stripped 5 bases from V and 8 bases from J, with 9 bases between. The CDR3 spells CASSGRGGYTF. The CDR3 nucleotides read TGTGCCAGCAGCGGCAGGGGAGGCTACACCTTC.

The V call is TRBV5-6, the J call TRBJ2-1; 11 bases are a match to TRBD2. Germline-derived CDR1 and CDR2 are SGHDT and YYEEEE. V lost 6 bases, J lost 4 bases, and 9 bases stayed unmatched. The CDR3 extends over 16 amino acids. The CDR3, as DNA: TGTGCCAGCATCCGTCTGACTAGCGGGACTTACAATGAGCAGTTCTTC. Amino acid sequence: CASIRLTSGTYNEQFF.

This clone was detected a few times. This chain joins TRBV19 and TRBJ2-7, with 8 bases lining up with TRBD2. V was pared by 10 bases and J by 5 bases, with 10 bases of the junction left unmatched. Germline V gene lookup returns CDR1 LNHDA and CDR2 SQIVND (reference sequence). CDR3 length: 13 residues. In DNA form, the CDR3 reads TGTGCCACAGCCAGGACTAGCATCCACGAGCAGTACTTC. Its protein is CATARTSIHEQYF.

This chain links TRBV5-1 with TRBJ1-2; 8 bases line up with TRBD1. Germline CDR1 SGHRS, CDR2 YFSETQ. V shed 1 base, J shed 2 bases, and the junction held 10 bases outside the gene matches. This CDR3 has 17 residues. Written as DNA, the CDR3 is TGCGCCAGCAGCTTGAGGCGACAGGGGAGTGCGAACTATGGCTACACCTTC. The encoded protein is CASSLRRQGSANYGYTF. The full variable domain, in which reference TRBV5-1 and TRBJ1-2 provide the parts outside the CDR3, is KAGVTQTPRYLIKTRGQQVTLSCSPISGHRSVSWYQQTPGQGLQFLFEYFSETQRNKGNFPGRFSGRQFSNSRSEMNVSTLELGDSALYLCASSLRRQGSANYGYTFGSGTRLTVV.

CDR3 amino acids: CASSLAGQGNTEAFF. In DNA form, the CDR3 reads TGTGCCAGCAGCTTAGCAGGCCAGGGAAACACTGAAGCTTTCTTT. The chain is built from TRBV7-2 and TRBJ1-1, with a weak D call TRBD1 (5 bases). Germline CDR1 reads SGHTA; CDR2 reads FQGNSA. V dropped 0 bases and J dropped 2 bases, with 10 bases sitting between them. This CDR3 region has 15 residues. The complete variable domain, with remaining parts taken from reference TRBV7-2 and TRBJ1-1, reads GAGVSQSPSNKVTEKGKDVELRCDPISGHTALYWYRQSLGQGLEFLIYFQGNSAPDKSGLPSDRFSAERTGGSVSTLTIQRTQQEDSAVYLCASSLAGQGNTEAFFGQGTRLTVV.

As for this clone: A much larger clone lies a single base off, so this may be a read error. The chain couples TRBV6-5 to TRBJ2-6, with D possibly TRBD2 on 5 matching bases. Germline assignment: CDR1 MNHEY and CDR2 SVGAGI. The CDR3 extends over 15 amino acids. The V end was cut by 6 bases, the J end by 0 bases, with 9 bases between. CDR3: CASSRGGSGANVLTF. The CDR3 nucleotides read TGTGCCAGCAGCCGGGGTGGCTCTGGGGCCAACGTCCTGACTTTC.

This clone was detected only once. This rearrangement joins TRBV19 to TRBJ1-5; the match to TRBD1 covers 7 bases. The CDR3 consists of 16 residues. Unmatched junction bases numbered 12, after V lost 5 bases and J lost 5 bases. Looked up from germline, CDR1 is LNHDA and CDR2 is SQIVND (reference sequence). CDR3 nucleotides: TGTGCCAGTAGTCTCCCGCCTCGACAGGGTTATCAGCCCCAGCATTTT. It translates to CASSLPPRQGYQPQHF.

This clone has only a few counts. The rearrangement links TRBV21-1 to TRBJ2-7; TRBD1 was called by the table and not checked on the DNA. TRBV21-1 is assigned pseudogene status. The CDR3 spans 19 residues. The CDR3 DNA reads as TGTGCCAGCAGCAAAGCGAGGGGGAATCCCCCCCCGGGGACCTACGAGCAGTACGTC. This gives the protein CASSKARGNPPPGTYEQYV.

In this sample, this clone turned up a few times. The rearrangement links TRBV7-3 to TRBJ2-5, with D perhaps matching TRBD2 (7 bases). The CDR3 runs 17 residues. Germline V CDR1 and CDR2: SGHTA, FQGTGA. Trimming left V 1 base short and J 5 bases short, with 20 bases between. This CDR3 reads CASSLIVLTGGAETQYF. Written as DNA, the CDR3 is TGTGCCAGCAGCTTAATCGTCTTGACGGGGGGCGCTGAGACCCAGTACTTC. The full variable domain, rest sourced from reference TRBV7-3 and TRBJ2-5, is GAGVSQTPSNKVTEKGKYVELRCDPISGHTALYWYRQSLGQGPEFLIYFQGTGAADDSGLPNDRFFAVRPEGSVSTLKIQRTERGDSAVYLCASSLIVLTGGAETQYFGPGTRLLVL.

For this clone: Other DNA sequences within the sample encode an identical CDR3. The chain links TRBV11-3 to TRBJ2-5; possibly TRBD2 for D (6 bases). This CDR3 is built from 13 residues. The germline gives CDR1 SGHNT, CDR2 YENEEA. Trimming removed 1 base at V and 5 bases at J, with 8 bases between. The CDR3 DNA follows: TGTGCCAGCAGCTTAGCAGGAGGGGAGACCCAGTACTTC. Amino acid sequence: CASSLAGGETQYF.

The gene calls are TRBV12-1 and TRBJ2-7; the table's D call, TRBD2, has no DNA check behind it. TRBV12-1 is an annotated pseudogene. The CDR3 has 16 residues. For the CDR3, the DNA is TGTGCCAGCAGCACCAAGTGGGGCGGGAGAGACTACGAGCAGTACGTC. Translation: CASSTKWGGRDYEQYV.